This TCR delta chain was sequenced in a study of gamma-delta T cells after stem cell transplantation. TCRdb redid clone calling on the RT-PCR reads using CATT. Of approximately 2,300 delta-chain clones listed, approximately 2.5% are singletons. As for this clone: Just one base apart from a much larger clone, this may be a read error.

CDR1 is GEAIGNYY and CDR2 is EKD in the germline V gene. CDR3 length equals 20 residues. The sequenced sample was gamma-delta T cells. This sequence originates from a human donor. It is not recorded whose cells these are; they may come from a transplant donor. The V gene is TRDV2; the J gene was not called; the table's D call, TRDD3, was not checked against the DNA. This CDR3 reads CACDTVLGDTQDSRTDKPIF. CDR3 coding DNA: TGTGCCTGTGACACTGTACTGGGGGATACGCAAGATTCCCGCACCGATAAACCCATCTTT.